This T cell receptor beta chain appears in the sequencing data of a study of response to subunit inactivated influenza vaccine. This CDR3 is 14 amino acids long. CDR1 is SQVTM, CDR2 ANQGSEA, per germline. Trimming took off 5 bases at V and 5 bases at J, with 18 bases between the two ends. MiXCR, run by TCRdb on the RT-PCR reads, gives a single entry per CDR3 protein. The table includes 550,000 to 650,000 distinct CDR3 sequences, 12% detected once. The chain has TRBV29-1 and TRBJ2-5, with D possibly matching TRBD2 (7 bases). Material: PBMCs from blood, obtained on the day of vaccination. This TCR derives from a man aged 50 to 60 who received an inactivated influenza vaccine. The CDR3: CSVRGGGQGETQYF. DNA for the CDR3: TGCAGCGTTAGGGGCGGGGGCCAGGGGGAGACCCAGTACTTC.